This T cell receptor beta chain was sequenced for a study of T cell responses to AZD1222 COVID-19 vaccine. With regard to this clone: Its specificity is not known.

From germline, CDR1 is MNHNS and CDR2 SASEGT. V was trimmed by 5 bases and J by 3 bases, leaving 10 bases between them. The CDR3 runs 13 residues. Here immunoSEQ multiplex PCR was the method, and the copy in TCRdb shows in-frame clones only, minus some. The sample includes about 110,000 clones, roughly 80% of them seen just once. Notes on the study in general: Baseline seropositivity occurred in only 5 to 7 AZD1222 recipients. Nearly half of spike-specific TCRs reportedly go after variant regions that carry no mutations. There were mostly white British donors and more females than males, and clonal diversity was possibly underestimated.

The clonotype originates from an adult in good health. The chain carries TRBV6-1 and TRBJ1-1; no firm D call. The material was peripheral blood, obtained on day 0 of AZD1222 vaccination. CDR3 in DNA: TGTGCCAGCAGTTCACGGGCGGACACTGAAGCTTTCTTT. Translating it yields CASSSRADTEAFF.